The source of this T cell receptor beta chain is a study of blood T cell repertoires in COVID-19. Study-level information: Researchers got acute and convalescent COVID-19 samples from the United States, Italy and Spain. T cells, B-cell-depleted T cells, or PBMCs supplied cDNA or gDNA.

Generated by immunoSEQ multiplex PCR, the TCRdb table keeps only in-frame clones and is missing some. The sample carries roughly 160,000 clones, less than 90% recorded once. This CDR3 region has 14 residues. Germline lookup yields CDR1 SGHTA and CDR2 FQGTGA. V lost 5 bases and J lost 3, with 11 bases in between. This receptor was obtained from a man younger than 30 with active or convalescent COVID-19. The chain joins TRBV7-3 to TRBJ2-1; possibly TRBD2 for D (6 bases). Sequenced: peripheral blood. DNA of the CDR3: TGTGCCAGCAGCCCCCAGGGACTCTACAATGAGCAGTTCTTC. It codes for CASSPQGLYNEQFF.